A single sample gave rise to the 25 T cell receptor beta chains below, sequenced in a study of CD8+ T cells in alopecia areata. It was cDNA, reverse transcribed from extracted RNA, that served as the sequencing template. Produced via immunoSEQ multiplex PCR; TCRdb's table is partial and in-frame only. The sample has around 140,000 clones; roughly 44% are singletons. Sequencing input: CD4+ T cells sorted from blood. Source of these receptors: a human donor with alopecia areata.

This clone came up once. CDR3 in amino acids: CASSSSRGANVLTF. In DNA, the CDR3 is TGTGCCAGCAGCTCCTCCCGGGGGGCCAACGTCCTGACTTTC. The genes are TRBV27 and TRBJ2-6; D remains unclear. Germline-derived CDR1 and CDR2 are MNHEY and SMNVEV (reference sequence). V shed 6 bases and J shed 4 bases, with 10 bases lying between them. This CDR3 region has 14 residues.

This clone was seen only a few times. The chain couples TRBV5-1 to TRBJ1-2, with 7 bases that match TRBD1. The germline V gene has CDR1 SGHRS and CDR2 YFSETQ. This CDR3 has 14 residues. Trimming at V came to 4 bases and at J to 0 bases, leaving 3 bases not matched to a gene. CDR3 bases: TGCGCCAGCAGCCCGGGACAGCCTAACTATGGCTACACCTTC. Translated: CASSPGQPNYGYTF.

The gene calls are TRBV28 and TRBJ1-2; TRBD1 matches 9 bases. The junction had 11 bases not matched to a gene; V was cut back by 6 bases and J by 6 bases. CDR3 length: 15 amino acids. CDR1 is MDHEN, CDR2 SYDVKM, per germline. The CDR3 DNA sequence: TGTGCCAGCAGGACTCCACAGGGGGCGCACGATGGCTACACCTTC. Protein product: CASRTPQGAHDGYTF.

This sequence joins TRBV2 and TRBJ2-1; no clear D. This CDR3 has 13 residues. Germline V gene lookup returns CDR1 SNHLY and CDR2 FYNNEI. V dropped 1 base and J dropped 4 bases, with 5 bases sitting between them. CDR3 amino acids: CASSEGLYNEQFF. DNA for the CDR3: TGTGCCAGCAGTGAAGGACTTTACAATGAGCAGTTCTTC.

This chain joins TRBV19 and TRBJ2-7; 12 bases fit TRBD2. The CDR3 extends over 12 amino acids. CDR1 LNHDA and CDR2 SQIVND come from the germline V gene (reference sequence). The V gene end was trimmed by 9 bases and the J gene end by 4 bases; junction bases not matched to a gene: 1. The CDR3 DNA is TGTGCCAGCGGGACTAGCGGGTACGAGCAGTACTTC. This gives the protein CASGTSGYEQYF.

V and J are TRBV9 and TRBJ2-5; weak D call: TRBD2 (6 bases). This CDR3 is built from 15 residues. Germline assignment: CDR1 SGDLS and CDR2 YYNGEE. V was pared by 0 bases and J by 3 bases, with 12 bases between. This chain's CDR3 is CASSVEAGSKETQYF. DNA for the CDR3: TGTGCCAGCAGCGTAGAAGCGGGTTCGAAAGAGACCCAGTACTTC.

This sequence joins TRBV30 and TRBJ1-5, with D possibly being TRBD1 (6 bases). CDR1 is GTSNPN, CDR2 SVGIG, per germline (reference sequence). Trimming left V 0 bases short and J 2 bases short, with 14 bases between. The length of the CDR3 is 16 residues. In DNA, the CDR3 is TGTGCCTGGAGTGTACCATTGGGGGCGGGCAATCAGCCCCAGCATTTT. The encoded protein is CAWSVPLGAGNQPQHF. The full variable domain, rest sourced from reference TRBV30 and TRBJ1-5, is SQTIHQWPATLVQPVGSPLSLECTVEGTSNPNLYWYRQAAGRGLQLLFYSVGIGQISSEVPQNLSASRPQDRQFILSSKKLLLSDSGFYLCAWSVPLGAGNQPQHFGDGTRLSIL.

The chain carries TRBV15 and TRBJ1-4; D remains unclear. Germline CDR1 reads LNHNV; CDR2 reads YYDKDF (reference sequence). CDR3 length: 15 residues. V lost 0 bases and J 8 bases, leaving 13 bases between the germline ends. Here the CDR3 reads CATSREPGGREKLFF. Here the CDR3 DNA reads TGTGCCACCAGCAGAGAACCGGGAGGACGGGAAAAACTGTTTTTT.

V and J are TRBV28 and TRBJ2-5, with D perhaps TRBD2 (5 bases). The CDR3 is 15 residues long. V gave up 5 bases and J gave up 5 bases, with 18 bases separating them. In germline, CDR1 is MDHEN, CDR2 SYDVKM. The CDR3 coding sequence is TGTGCCAGCAGTCCCCGGGGAGAGGGCAGGGAGACCCAGTACTTC. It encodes CASSPRGEGRETQYF.

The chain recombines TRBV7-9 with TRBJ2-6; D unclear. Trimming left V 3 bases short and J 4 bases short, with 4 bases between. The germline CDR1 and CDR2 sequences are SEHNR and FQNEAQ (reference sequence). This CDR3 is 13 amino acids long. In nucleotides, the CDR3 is TGTGCCAGCAGCTTCATCGGGGCCAACGTCCTGACTTTC. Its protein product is CASSFIGANVLTF.

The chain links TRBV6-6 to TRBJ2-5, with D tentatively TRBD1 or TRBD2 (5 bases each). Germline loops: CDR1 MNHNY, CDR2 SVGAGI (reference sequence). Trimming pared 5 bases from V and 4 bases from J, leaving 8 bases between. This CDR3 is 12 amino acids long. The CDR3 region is CASSPGTETQYF. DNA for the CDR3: TGTGCCAGCAGTCCCGGGACAGAGACCCAGTACTTC.

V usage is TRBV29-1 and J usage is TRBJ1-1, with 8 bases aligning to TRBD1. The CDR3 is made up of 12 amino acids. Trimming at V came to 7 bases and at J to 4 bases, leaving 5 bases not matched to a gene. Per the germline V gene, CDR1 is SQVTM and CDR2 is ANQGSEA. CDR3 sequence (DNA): TGCAGCGCAGGGGGCCGAGTCACTGAAGCTTTCTTT. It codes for CSAGGRVTEAFF.

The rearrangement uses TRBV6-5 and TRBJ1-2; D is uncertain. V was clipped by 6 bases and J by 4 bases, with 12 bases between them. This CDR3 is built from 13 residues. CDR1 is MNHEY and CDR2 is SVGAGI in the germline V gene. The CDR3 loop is CASRSYSAYGYTF. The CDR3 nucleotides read TGTGCCAGCAGGTCGTACAGTGCCTATGGCTACACCTTC.

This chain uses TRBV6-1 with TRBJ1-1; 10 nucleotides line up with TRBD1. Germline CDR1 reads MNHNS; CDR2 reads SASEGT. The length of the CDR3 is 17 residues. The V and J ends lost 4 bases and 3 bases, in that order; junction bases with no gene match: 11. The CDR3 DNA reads TGTGCCAGCAGTGGACGGGGACAGGGGATTGTCGACACTGAAGCTTTCTTT. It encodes CASSGRGQGIVDTEAFF.

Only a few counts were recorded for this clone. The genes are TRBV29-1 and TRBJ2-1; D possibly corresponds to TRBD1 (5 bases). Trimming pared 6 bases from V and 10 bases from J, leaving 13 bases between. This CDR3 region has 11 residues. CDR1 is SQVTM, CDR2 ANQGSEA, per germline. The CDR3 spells CSVRTGQEQFF. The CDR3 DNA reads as TGCAGCGTACGTACAGGTCAGGAGCAGTTCTTC.

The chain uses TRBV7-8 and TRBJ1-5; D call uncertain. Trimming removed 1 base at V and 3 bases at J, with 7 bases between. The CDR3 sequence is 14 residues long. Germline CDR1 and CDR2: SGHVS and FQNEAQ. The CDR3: CASSLGSTNQPQHF. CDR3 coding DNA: TGTGCCAGCAGCTTAGGCTCTACCAATCAGCCCCAGCATTTT.

The CDR3 reads CASSLGSQGYGYTF. The CDR3 DNA sequence: TGTGCCAGCAGCTTAGGGTCGCAGGGCTATGGCTACACCTTC. V gene TRBV7-9 combines with J gene TRBJ1-2; a weak D match, TRBD1 (5 bases). Trimming removed 1 base from V and 4 bases from J, with 10 bases in between. The CDR3 extends over 14 amino acids. CDR1 SEHNR and CDR2 FQNEAQ come from the germline V gene (reference sequence).

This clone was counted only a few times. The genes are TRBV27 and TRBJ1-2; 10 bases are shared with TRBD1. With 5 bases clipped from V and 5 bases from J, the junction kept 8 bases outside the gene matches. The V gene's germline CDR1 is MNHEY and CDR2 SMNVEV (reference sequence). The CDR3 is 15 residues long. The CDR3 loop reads CASSRTGGVGYGYTF. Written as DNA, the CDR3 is TGTGCCAGCAGTCGGACAGGGGGGGTAGGTTATGGCTACACCTTC.

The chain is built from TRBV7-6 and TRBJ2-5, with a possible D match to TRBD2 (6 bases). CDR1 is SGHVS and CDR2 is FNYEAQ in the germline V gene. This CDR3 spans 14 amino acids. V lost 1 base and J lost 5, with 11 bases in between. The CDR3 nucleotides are TGTGCCAGCAGCTTAGTTTCAGGGAGGGAGACCCAGTACTTC. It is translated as CASSLVSGRETQYF.

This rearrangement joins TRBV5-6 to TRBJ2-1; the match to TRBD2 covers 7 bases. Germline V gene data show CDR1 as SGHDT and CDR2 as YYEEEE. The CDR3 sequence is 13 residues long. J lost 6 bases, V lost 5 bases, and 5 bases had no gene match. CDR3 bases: TGTGCCAGCAGTCGTGGGAGGGCCAATGAGCAGTTCTTC. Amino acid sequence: CASSRGRANEQFF.

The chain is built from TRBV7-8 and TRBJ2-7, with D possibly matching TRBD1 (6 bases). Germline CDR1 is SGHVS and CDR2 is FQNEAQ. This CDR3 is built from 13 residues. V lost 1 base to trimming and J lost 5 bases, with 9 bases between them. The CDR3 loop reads CASSLGGRNEQYF. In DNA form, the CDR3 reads TGTGCCAGCAGCTTAGGGGGGCGCAACGAGCAGTACTTC.

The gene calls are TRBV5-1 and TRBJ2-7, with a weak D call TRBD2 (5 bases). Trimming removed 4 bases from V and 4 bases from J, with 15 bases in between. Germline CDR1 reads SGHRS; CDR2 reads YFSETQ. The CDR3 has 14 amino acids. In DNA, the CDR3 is TGCGCCAGCAGCCCCCCGGGGAGCAAGTACGAGCAGTACTTC. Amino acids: CASSPPGSKYEQYF.

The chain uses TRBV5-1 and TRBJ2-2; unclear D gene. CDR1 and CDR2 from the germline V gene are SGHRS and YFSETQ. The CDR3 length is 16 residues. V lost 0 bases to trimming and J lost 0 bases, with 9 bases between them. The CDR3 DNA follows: TGCGCCAGCAGCTTGGGACGCGGAGCGAACACCGGGGAGCTGTTTTTT. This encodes CASSLGRGANTGELFF.

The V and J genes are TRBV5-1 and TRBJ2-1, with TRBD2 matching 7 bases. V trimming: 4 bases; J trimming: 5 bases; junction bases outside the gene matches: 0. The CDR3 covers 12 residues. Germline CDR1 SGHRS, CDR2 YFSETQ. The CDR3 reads CASSGLDNEQFF. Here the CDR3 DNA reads TGCGCCAGCAGCGGACTAGACAATGAGCAGTTCTTC.

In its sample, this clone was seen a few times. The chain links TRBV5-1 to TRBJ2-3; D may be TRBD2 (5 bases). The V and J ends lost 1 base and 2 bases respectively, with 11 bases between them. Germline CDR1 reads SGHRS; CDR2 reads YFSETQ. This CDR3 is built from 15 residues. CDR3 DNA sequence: TGCGCCAGCAGCTTGATCAGCGGAGACACAGATACGCAGTATTTT. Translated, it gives CASSLISGDTDTQYF. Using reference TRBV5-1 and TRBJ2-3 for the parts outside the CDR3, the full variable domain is KAGVTQTPRYLIKTRGQQVTLSCSPISGHRSVSWYQQTPGQGLQFLFEYFSETQRNKGNFPGRFSGRQFSNSRSEMNVSTLELGDSALYLCASSLISGDTDTQYFGPGTRLTVL.